The next 27 T cell receptor beta chains were all read from a single sample in a study of blood T cell repertoires in COVID-19. Assay: immunoSEQ multiplex PCR; the TCRdb copy retains only in-frame clones and omits some. The repertoire holds approximately 150,000 clones, roughly 90% seen once, with roughly 2.1% in the top ten. The material sequenced was peripheral blood. The receptors were sampled from an older man with active COVID-19.

Only a few counts were recorded for this clone. CDR3 region: CASSTGSTDTQYF. The CDR3 DNA is TGTGCCAGCTCAACGGGATCCACAGATACGCAGTATTTT. The chain employs TRBV18 and TRBJ2-3, with D maybe TRBD2 (5 bases). Trimming removed 5 bases at V and 2 bases at J, with 8 bases between. The CDR3 covers 13 residues. Germline CDR1 is KGHSH and CDR2 is LQKENI.

The chain couples TRBV7-7 to TRBJ2-2, with TRBD1 matching over 9 bases. V lost 1 base, J lost 4 bases, and 4 bases stayed unmatched. CDR3 length equals 16 residues. Germline loops: CDR1 SSHAT, CDR2 FNYEAQ (reference sequence). This CDR3 reads CASSLEGTGITGELFF. The CDR3 DNA follows: TGTGCCAGCAGCTTAGAAGGGACAGGGATCACCGGGGAGCTGTTTTTT.

The sample holds one count of this clone. The chain couples TRBV30 to TRBJ1-1; D unclear. CDR1 and CDR2 (germline): GTSNPN, SVGIG (reference sequence). V was shortened by 6 bases and J by 5 bases, with 10 bases between the two germline ends. The CDR3 has 11 amino acids. The CDR3 DNA reads as TGTGCCTGCCGAGGGAGGACTGAAGCTTTCTTT. It encodes CACRGRTEAFF.

The chain is built from TRBV9 and TRBJ2-7; perhaps TRBD2 as D (7 bases). The CDR3 length is 16 residues. V was trimmed by 0 bases and J by 3 bases, leaving 16 bases between them. Per germline, CDR1 SGDLS and CDR2 YYNGEE. CDR3 coding DNA: TGTGCCAGCAGCGTAGGCACGGGGGGCCGGGACTACGAGCAGTACTTC. Protein product: CASSVGTGGRDYEQYF.

This sequence joins TRBV27 and TRBJ1-2, with 8 nucleotides matching TRBD1. Trimming cost V 5 bases and J 2 bases; bases outside gene matches: 10. Germline lookup yields CDR1 MNHEY and CDR2 SMNVEV (reference sequence). There are 16 residues in the CDR3. The CDR3 reads CASSRSQGVGNYGYTF. In DNA, the CDR3 is TGTGCCAGCAGTCGATCACAGGGGGTCGGGAACTATGGCTACACCTTC.

This rearrangement joins TRBV10-3 to TRBJ2-7; 13 bases agree with TRBD2. Germline assignment: CDR1 ENHRY and CDR2 SYGVKD. J lost 3 bases, V lost 5 bases, and 13 bases had no gene match. The CDR3 extends over 18 amino acids. The CDR3 nucleotides are TGTGCCATCAGTCGTCGGACTAGCGGGAGAGGGGAATACTACGAGCAGTACTTC. Its protein product is CAISRRTSGRGEYYEQYF.

V is TRBV30 and J is TRBJ1-1; 7 bases are a match to TRBD1. The CDR3 covers 13 residues. CDR1 is GTSNPN, CDR2 SVGIG, per germline (reference sequence). V was pared by 7 bases and J by 1 base, with 6 bases of the junction left unmatched. CDR3 protein: CAYQTGKNTEAFF. The CDR3 nucleotides are TGTGCCTATCAGACAGGGAAGAACACTGAAGCTTTCTTT. Combining the CDR3 with reference TRBV30 and TRBJ1-1 gives the whole variable domain SQTIHQWPATLVQPVGSPLSLECTVEGTSNPNLYWYRQAAGRGLQLLFYSVGIGQISSEVPQNLSASRPQDRQFILSSKKLLLSDSGFYLCAYQTGKNTEAFFGQGTRLTVV.

CDR3 protein: CASSLTPGEYNEQFF. In DNA form, the CDR3 reads TGTGCCAGCAGCTTAACACCAGGGGAATACAATGAGCAGTTCTTC. The rearrangement links TRBV7-2 to TRBJ2-1; a possible D gene is TRBD1 (6 bases). CDR1 and CDR2 from the germline V gene are SGHTA and FQGNSA. The CDR3 is 15 amino acids. V lost 2 bases and J 4 bases, leaving 12 bases between the germline ends.

The genes are TRBV11-1 and TRBJ2-5, with TRBD2 matching 12 bases. V gave up 5 bases and J gave up 3 bases; unmatched junction bases: 7. The CDR3 is 16 amino acids. Germline CDR1 and CDR2: SGHAT and FQDESV (reference sequence). CDR3 residues: CASSLRLAGAKETQYF. Written as DNA, the CDR3 is TGTGCCAGCAGCCTTCGACTAGCGGGAGCCAAAGAGACCCAGTACTTC. Variable domain in full (rest from reference TRBV11-1 and TRBJ2-5): EAEVAQSPRYKITEKSQAVAFWCDPISGHATLYWYRQILGQGPELLVQFQDESVVDDSQLPKDRFSAERLKGVDSTLKIQPAELGDSAMYLCASSLRLAGAKETQYFGPGTRLLVL.

The chain uses TRBV2 and TRBJ2-7, with a tentative D call TRBD2 (5 bases). The CDR3 length is 12 residues. V was clipped by 7 bases and J by 2 bases, with 9 bases between them. From germline, CDR1 is SNHLY and CDR2 FYNNEI. CDR3 coding DNA: TGTGCCAGCACCCCAGCGGCCTACGAGCAGTACTTC. Residues: CASTPAAYEQYF.

The gene calls are TRBV28 and TRBJ2-7; 7 positions match TRBD1. Germline lookup yields CDR1 MDHEN and CDR2 SYDVKM. V trimming: 7 bases; J trimming: 3 bases; junction bases outside the gene matches: 12. The CDR3 is made up of 15 amino acids. The chain's CDR3 is CASTPGPRGLYEQYF. The CDR3 DNA follows: TGTGCCAGCACCCCAGGCCCTAGGGGGCTCTACGAGCAGTACTTC. The full variable domain, its missing parts supplied by reference TRBV28 and TRBJ2-7, is DVKVTQSSRYLVKRTGEKVFLECVQDMDHENMFWYRQDPGLGLRLIYFSYDVKMKEKGDIPEGYSVSREKKERFSLILESASTNQTSMYLCASTPGPRGLYEQYFGPGTRLTVT.

V and J are TRBV9 and TRBJ1-2, with D possibly matching TRBD1 (5 bases). CDR3 length equals 13 residues. CDR1 is SGDLS and CDR2 is YYNGEE in the germline V gene. V gave up 2 bases and J gave up 3 bases, with 8 bases separating them. DNA of the CDR3: TGTGCCAGCAGCGTCAGGGAGGACTATGGCTACACCTTC. Its translation: CASSVREDYGYTF.

The CDR3 nucleotides are TGTGCCAGCACCCCGAAGGGGGCGAGGGAGACCCAGTACTTC. It yields the protein CASTPKGARETQYF. V usage is TRBV25-1 and J usage is TRBJ2-5, with 7 bases lining up with TRBD1. The CDR3 totals 14 residues. J was trimmed by 5 bases and V by 7 bases; bases with no gene match: 10. The germline gives CDR1 MGHDK, CDR2 SYGVNS.

The chain has TRBV18 and TRBJ2-5; D is ambiguous. The length of the CDR3 is 11 residues. The germline V gene has CDR1 KGHSH and CDR2 LQKENI. V lost 6 bases and J 2 bases, leaving 4 bases between the germline ends. The CDR3 reads CASSRQETQYF. CDR3 DNA sequence: TGTGCCAGCTCGCGACAAGAGACCCAGTACTTC.

DNA for the CDR3: TGTGCCAGCAGGGGACAGGGGGCGATCGGGGAGCTGTTTTTT. The encoded protein is CASRGQGAIGELFF. The genes are TRBV2 and TRBJ2-2, with 12 positions matching TRBD1. Germline V CDR1 and CDR2: SNHLY, FYNNEI. This CDR3 is built from 14 residues. V lost 6 bases, J lost 7 bases, and 3 bases stayed unmatched.

This chain links TRBV5-1 with TRBJ2-7; 8 bases agree with TRBD2. The J segment lost 7 bases and the V segment lost 2 bases, leaving 11 bases of the junction unmatched. The CDR3 sequence is 15 residues long. CDR1 is SGHRS and CDR2 is YFSETQ in the germline V gene. CDR3: CASSFRAGEGVEQYF. The CDR3 region has the DNA TGCGCCAGCAGCTTCCGAGCGGGAGAGGGTGTTGAGCAGTACTTC.

This clone was detected only once. This rearrangement joins TRBV7-6 to TRBJ2-1; D is unresolved. The V gene lost 6 bases and the J gene lost 8 bases, with 14 bases spanning the gap. The CDR3 extends over 13 amino acids. CDR1 SGHVS and CDR2 FNYEAQ come from the germline V gene. The CDR3 here is CASSRDLGDEQFF. The DNA of the CDR3 is TGTGCCAGCAGTCGTGACCTAGGTGATGAGCAGTTCTTC.

The chain has TRBV11-1 and TRBJ1-1; D is unclear. Germline CDR1 is SGHAT and CDR2 is FQDESV (reference sequence). The V and J ends lost 4 bases and 7 bases respectively, with 13 bases between them. The CDR3 loop spans 13 amino acids. The DNA for the CDR3 is TGTGCCAGCAGCTCGATTGTCTCCGGTGAAGCTTTCTTT. Amino acids: CASSSIVSGEAFF.

The rearrangement joins TRBV30 to TRBJ2-3; 13 bases are a match to TRBD2. V shed 0 bases and J 1 base; nucleotides not matched to a gene: 7. The length of the CDR3 is 18 residues. CDR1 and CDR2 (germline): GTSNPN, SVGIG (reference sequence). The CDR3 here is CAWSVRLAGGGGTDTQYF. The CDR3 DNA reads as TGTGCCTGGAGTGTACGACTAGCGGGAGGCGGGGGCACAGATACGCAGTATTTT. The whole variable domain, filled in from reference TRBV30 and TRBJ2-3, reads SQTIHQWPATLVQPVGSPLSLECTVEGTSNPNLYWYRQAAGRGLQLLFYSVGIGQISSEVPQNLSASRPQDRQFILSSKKLLLSDSGFYLCAWSVRLAGGGGTDTQYFGPGTRLTVL.

V gene TRBV29-1 combines with J gene TRBJ1-2, with 8 bases fitting TRBD1. Germline V gene sequence: CDR1 SQVTM, CDR2 ANQGSEA. This CDR3 is built from 14 residues. The V and J ends lost 3 bases and 7 bases, in that order; junction bases with no gene match: 10. CDR3 sequence: CSVDHQGASGGYTF. For the CDR3, the DNA is TGCAGCGTTGATCACCAGGGGGCGTCAGGTGGCTACACCTTC.

J is TRBJ2-5 and V is TRBV7-2, with 8 bases lining up with TRBD2. CDR1 is SGHTA and CDR2 is FQGNSA in the germline V gene. The CDR3 consists of 14 residues. J was trimmed by 4 bases and V by 0 bases; bases with no gene match: 1. The CDR3 sequence is CASSLAGTRETQYF. The CDR3 region has the DNA TGTGCCAGCAGCTTAGCGGGGACTAGAGAGACCCAGTACTTC.

The chain has TRBV27 and TRBJ2-1; weak D call: TRBD1 (5 bases). The CDR3 totals 14 residues. The V and J ends lost 6 bases and 9 bases respectively, with 18 bases between them. Germline V gives CDR1 MNHEY, CDR2 SMNVEV (reference sequence). The CDR3 spells CASRLGSGSLEQFF. The CDR3 region has the DNA TGTGCCAGCAGGCTGGGTTCAGGGTCCCTTGAGCAGTTCTTC.

V is TRBV6-2 or TRBV6-3 and J is TRBJ2-4, with 8 positions matching TRBD2. The V segment lost 3 bases and the J segment 1 base; nucleotides outside the gene matches: 14. The germline CDR1 and CDR2 sequences are MNHEY and SVGEGT. The CDR3 is 19 amino acids. The CDR3 is CASSYIRNGGRLAKNIQYF. In DNA, the CDR3 is TGTGCCAGCAGTTATATAAGAAATGGCGGGAGGTTGGCCAAAAACATTCAGTACTTC.

The chain combines TRBV28 with TRBJ2-7; no clear D gene. The CDR3 sequence is 16 residues long. CDR1 MDHEN and CDR2 SYDVKM come from the germline V gene. V was pared by 2 bases and J by 5 bases, with 19 bases between. Written as DNA, the CDR3 is TGTGCCAGCAGTTTAAACTTCGCGACCACTACCAACGAGCAGTACTTC. Translation: CASSLNFATTTNEQYF.

This chain joins TRBV7-2 and TRBJ1-6; D remains ambiguous. CDR3 size: 16 residues. V was trimmed by 3 bases and J by 6 bases, leaving 15 bases between them. Germline V gives CDR1 SGHTA, CDR2 FQGNSA. The CDR3 DNA reads as TGTGCCAGCAGCTTGGGTGGTGGCCGACTTAATTCACCCCTCCACTTT. It translates to CASSLGGGRLNSPLHF.

The chain joins TRBV28 to TRBJ1-2, with 7 bases aligning to TRBD1. CDR1 and CDR2 (germline): MDHEN, SYDVKM. V was pared by 9 bases and J by 4 bases, with 5 bases of the junction left unmatched. The length of the CDR3 is 12 residues. CDR3 sequence: CASSGTVYGYTF. Here the CDR3 DNA reads TGTGCCAGTTCCGGGACAGTCTATGGCTACACCTTC.

J is TRBJ2-3 and V is TRBV28; D is uncertain. V shed 1 base and J shed 6 bases, with 11 bases lying between them. The CDR3 has 14 amino acids. Germline V gene sequence: CDR1 MDHEN, CDR2 SYDVKM. CDR3 nucleotides: TGTGCCAGCAGTTTATCCCCCCCCATGGATACGCAGTATTTT. It specifies CASSLSPPMDTQYF.